This TCR beta chain is from a study of blood T cell repertoires in COVID-19. Overall study context: T cells, B-cell-depleted T cells, or PBMCs supplied cDNA or gDNA.

Libraries were prepared by immunoSEQ multiplex PCR; TCRdb keeps only in-frame clonotypes and omits some of them. This sample has 200,000 or so clones; around 85% occur once, and the top ten carry around a sixth. Germline V gene lookup returns CDR1 SGHDT and CDR2 YYEEEE. The CDR3 length is 15 residues. V lost 4 bases and J lost 7; bases outside the gene matches: 8. It was during active infection that Seattle patients were enrolled and then longitudinally followed. The rearrangement joins TRBV5-6 to TRBJ1-2, with 12 bases fitting TRBD1. The sample consisted of peripheral blood. The source is a person aged 70 to 85 with COVID-19, enrolled during active disease. Here the CDR3 reads CASSIGTGGASGYTF. The CDR3 DNA reads TGTGCCAGCAGCATCGGGACAGGGGGCGCGAGTGGCTACACCTTC. Full variable domain (outside the CDR3, taken from reference TRBV5-6 and TRBJ1-2): DAGVTQSPTHLIKTRGQQVTLRCSPKSGHDTVSWYQQALGQGPQFIFQYYEEEERQRGNFPDRFSGHQFPNYSSELNVNALLLGDSALYLCASSIGTGGASGYTFGSGTRLTVV.